The clone carrying this T cell receptor beta chain occurred a few times. What it binds is not known. This entry comes from a study of T cells after yellow fever vaccination. Whole-study context: Preparation used SMART-Seq v4 Ultra Low Input for the low-cell-number fractions. Study-level results: A weaker secondary response peaked on day 5, the primary on day 15. The booster saw the reappearance of most primary-vaccination clones (nearly 98% CD4, less than 90% CD8).

Synthesis of TCR cDNA relied on 5'RACE template switching, which attached a universal primer site and UMIs. MiXCR was run by TCRdb on the 5' RACE reads, yielding one entry per CDR3 protein. The top ten clones hold 15% to 20% of a sample with 350,000 to 550,000 distinct CDR3 sequences, roughly a sixth of them seen once. V lost 2 bases to trimming and J lost 3 bases, with 7 bases between them. The CDR3 has 13 amino acids. CDR1 MNHEY and CDR2 SMNVEV come from the germline V gene (reference sequence). The chain uses TRBV27 and TRBJ1-2, with D perhaps TRBD1 (5 bases). The receptor's source is a man between 18 and 29 years old who received the YFV17D yellow fever vaccine. Here the sequenced sample was PBMCs, taken before the yellow fever booster vaccination. The CDR3 is CASSLRQYYGYTF. Here the CDR3 DNA reads TGTGCCAGCAGTTTAAGACAGTACTATGGCTACACCTTC.